This T cell receptor (beta chain) was documented in a study of OX40 agonist ivuxolimab in advanced cancers. The wider study: There were three patients with partial responses, one having hepatocellular carcinoma and two cutaneous melanoma.

This clone was seen a handful of times. Its target is unknown. TCRdb keeps only in-frame clones here, not all; method: immunoSEQ multiplex PCR. The table records tens of thousands of clones, approximately 90% of them present only once. The CDR3 loop spans 14 amino acids. Germline V CDR1 and CDR2: SGHAT, FQNNGV. Trimming pared 0 bases from V and 7 bases from J, leaving 10 bases between. Study-wide findings and caveats: Among the least clonally expanded were partial responders at 0.1-3.0 mg/kg.

The sequence was collected from an adult with an advanced solid tumor such as melanoma, head and neck, liver or kidney cancer. Sequenced here: CD4+ or CD8+ T cells sorted from blood, sampled in a trial of the OX40 agonist ivuxolimab. The chain links TRBV11-2 to TRBJ2-1, with no clear D. CDR3 sequence (DNA): TGTGCCAGCAGCTTAGATCTAGGGCGGAATGAGCAGTTCTTC. Translation gives CASSLDLGRNEQFF.